The rows below give T cell receptor beta chains drawn from one sample of a study of T cell repertoires in cytomegalovirus infection. Their antigen targets remain unknown. From the reads, TCRdb called clonotypes with MiXCR, one entry per CDR3 protein. The sample comprises about 85,000 distinct CDR3 sequences, under 55% of which are singletons, and 85% to 95% rests with the top ten. Sequencing was performed on CD8+ T cells from cultured PBMCs, taken from culture after CMV antigen stimulation. The receptors were gathered from a human donor in good health (CMV status not recorded). Some clones in this sample may be carry-over from other donors' samples. The CDR3 runs from the conserved cysteine through the conserved F or W. D genes are given only for firm matches. Clone size appears in some rows only: once, few, many, or a class for an expanded clone.

TGTGCCAGCACCTATACTAGCGGGAGCGCAGATACGCAGTATTTT | CASTYTSGSADTQYF | few | TRBV6-1 | TRBD2 | TRBJ2-3
TGTGCCAGCAGTTGGGACACCCCGAACACCGGGGAGCTGTTTTTT | CASSWDTPNTGELFF | few | TRBV6-2/TRBV6-3 | NA | TRBJ2-2
TGTGCCAGCTCACCACTTTACAGAACCTACTATAATTCACCCCTCCACTTT | CASSPLYRTYYNSPLHF | NA | TRBV18 | NA | TRBJ1-6
TGTGCCAGCAGTTTAGTTTTCGGGAACACTGAAGCTTTCTTT | CASSLVFGNTEAFF | few | TRBV27 | NA | TRBJ1-1
TGTGCCAGCAGCCCCCAACCGGGACAGAACAATCAGCCCCAGCATTTT | CASSPQPGQNNQPQHF | NA | TRBV7-8 | TRBD1 | TRBJ1-5
TGTGCCAGCAGCCAAGCTCAGGCCACTGAAGCTTTCTTT | CASSQAQATEAFF | few | TRBV4-2 | NA | TRBJ1-1
TGCAGTGCTAGAGATTTGGCTAGCGGGAACGTCGATGAGCAGTTCTTC | CSARDLASGNVDEQFF | NA | TRBV20-1 | TRBD2 | TRBJ2-1
TGTGCCAGCAGCTCCACCCGCTCCAGTTTTGGCAATGAGCAGTTCTTC | CASSSTRSSFGNEQFF | once | TRBV7-4 | NA | TRBJ2-1
TGTGCCAGCAGCGTCGACAGGGACACCGGGGAGCTGTTTTTT | CASSVDRDTGELFF | NA | TRBV9 | TRBD1 | TRBJ2-2
TGTGCCAGCAGTGAGTGGACAGGGGAAGCCTACGAGCAGTACTTC | CASSEWTGEAYEQYF | NA | TRBV6-1 | TRBD1 | TRBJ2-7
TGTGCCAATAGTATCGGCAGGGCGTCCAACTATGGCTACACCTTC | CANSIGRASNYGYTF | NA | TRBV19 | NA | TRBJ1-2
TGTGCCAGCGGGCCCCCGGGCAGGGGGCGACGAGAGACCCAGTACTTC | CASGPPGRGRRETQYF | NA | TRBV27 | TRBD1 | TRBJ2-5
TGCAGTGCTAGAGACGTGCTAGCGGGAGGTGGCTATGAGCAGTTCTTC | CSARDVLAGGGYEQFF | NA | TRBV20-1 | TRBD2 | TRBJ2-1
TGTGCCAGCAGCGCGAGCTATGGCTACACCTTC | CASSASYGYTF | NA | TRBV9 | NA | TRBJ1-2
TGTGCCAGCTCGACAGGGGAGCGAAACACCATATATTTT | CASSTGERNTIYF | few | TRBV2 | TRBD1 | TRBJ1-3